Shown below are 5 T cell receptor beta chains from a single sample sequenced in a study of cytomegalovirus exposure and HLA in healthy donors. Some clones are missing from TCRdb's copy, which holds only in-frame ones; the method was immunoSEQ multiplex PCR. This table holds some 210,000 clones, around 87% found once. Material for sequencing was PBMCs. These receptors all come from a woman between 18 and 30 years old in good health and CMV-seropositive.

CDR3 DNA: TGTGCCAGTAAGGCAGGGGTCCCCTATAGCAATCAGCCCCAGCATTTT. Its protein product is CASKAGVPYSNQPQHF. This sequence joins TRBV19 and TRBJ1-5; maybe TRBD1 (6 bases). Germline lookup yields CDR1 LNHDA and CDR2 SQIVND (reference sequence). The CDR3 is made up of 16 amino acids. V was pared by 7 bases and J by 0 bases, with 16 bases between.

The rearrangement uses TRBV6-6 and TRBJ1-1, with TRBD1 as a possible D gene (5 bases). Germline V gene lookup returns CDR1 MNHNY and CDR2 SVGAGI (reference sequence). The ends were cut back, 2 bases at V and 7 bases at J, with 20 bases in the middle. The CDR3 spans 16 residues. CDR3 in DNA: TGTGCCAGCAGTTACAGCCCAGTCCGGGACGGGGGTGAAGCTTTCTTT. Its translation: CASSYSPVRDGGEAFF.

This clone occurred once. This chain uses TRBV9 with TRBJ2-1, with D uncertain. The CDR3 sequence is 13 residues long. V was pared by 0 bases and J by 7 bases, with 8 bases between. CDR1 and CDR2 (germline): SGDLS, YYNGEE. DNA of the CDR3: TGTGCCAGCAGCGTAGGTGTGGCAAATGAGCAGTTCTTC. This codes for CASSVGVANEQFF.

On this clone itself: The same CDR3 arises from other DNA sequences in this sample as well. The chain couples TRBV6-5 to TRBJ1-5; TRBD1 agrees at 10 bases. CDR1 is MNHEY, CDR2 SVGAGI, per germline. CDR3 length equals 14 residues. After removal of 2 bases from V and 6 bases from J, the junction contained 1 base not matched to a gene. The CDR3 loop reads CASSYRTGGQPQHF. CDR3 nucleotides: TGTGCCAGCAGTTACCGGACAGGGGGTCAGCCCCAGCATTTT.

The chain employs TRBV2 and TRBJ2-3, with a possible D match to TRBD2 (5 bases). V lost 3 bases, J lost 2 bases, and 6 bases lay in between. In germline, CDR1 is SNHLY, CDR2 FYNNEI. CDR3 length equals 13 residues. CDR3 loop: CASSDGVTDTQYF. Written as DNA, the CDR3 is TGTGCCAGCAGTGACGGGGTCACAGATACGCAGTATTTT. The full variable domain, in which reference TRBV2 and TRBJ2-3 provide the parts outside the CDR3, is EPEVTQTPSHQVTQMGQEVILRCVPISNHLYFYWYRQILGQKVEFLVSFYNNEISEKSEIFDDQFSVERPDGSNFTLKIRSTKLEDSAMYFCASSDGVTDTQYFGPGTRLTVL.